This TCR beta chain was identified in a study of cytomegalovirus exposure and HLA in healthy donors. Broader study findings: Solely CMV serostatus was available to characterize immune exposure.

In the case of this clone: Its cognate antigen is unknown.

PCR employed 60 Vbeta and 13 Jbeta primers. Sequencing was performed with immunoSEQ multiplex PCR; in TCRdb, only in-frame clones are kept and a portion is missing. The data hold 150,000 to 200,000 clones, with around 80% observed a single time. The TCR comes from a middle-aged man in good health and CMV-seronegative. The sequencing sample was made of PBMCs.

The CDR3 protein is CASSQVLGGAQYF. The CDR3 DNA reads TGTGCCAGCAGCCAGGTCCTGGGAGGGGCCCAGTACTTC. The chain uses TRBV14 and TRBJ2-5, with 7 bases identical to TRBD2. Germline-derived CDR1 and CDR2 are SGHDN and FVKESK. The CDR3 runs to 13 residues. With V trimmed by 3 bases and J by 9 bases, 7 bases remained unmatched.